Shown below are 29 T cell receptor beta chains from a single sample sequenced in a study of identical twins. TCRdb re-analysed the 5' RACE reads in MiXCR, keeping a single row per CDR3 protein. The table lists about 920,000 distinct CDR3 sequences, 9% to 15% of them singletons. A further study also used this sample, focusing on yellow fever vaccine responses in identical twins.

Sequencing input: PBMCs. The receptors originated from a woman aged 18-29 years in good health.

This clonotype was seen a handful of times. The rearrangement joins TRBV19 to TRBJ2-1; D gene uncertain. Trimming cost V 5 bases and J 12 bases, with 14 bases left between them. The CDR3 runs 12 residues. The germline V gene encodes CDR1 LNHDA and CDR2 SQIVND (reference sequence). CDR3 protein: CASSPPTDRQFF. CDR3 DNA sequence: TGTGCCAGTAGTCCACCCACGGACCGGCAGTTCTTC.

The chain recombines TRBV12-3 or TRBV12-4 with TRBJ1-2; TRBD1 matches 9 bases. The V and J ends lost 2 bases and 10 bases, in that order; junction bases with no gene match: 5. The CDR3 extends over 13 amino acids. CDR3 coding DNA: TGTGCCAGCAGTTTAAGGGACAGGGAAGACTACACCTTC. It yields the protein CASSLRDREDYTF.

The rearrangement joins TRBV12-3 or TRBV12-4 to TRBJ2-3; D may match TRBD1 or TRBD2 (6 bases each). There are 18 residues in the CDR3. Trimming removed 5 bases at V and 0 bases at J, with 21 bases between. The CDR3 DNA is TGTGCCAGCAGTACCGGGGGAACAGGGCTCGTTAGCACAGATACGCAGTATTTT. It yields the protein CASSTGGTGLVSTDTQYF.

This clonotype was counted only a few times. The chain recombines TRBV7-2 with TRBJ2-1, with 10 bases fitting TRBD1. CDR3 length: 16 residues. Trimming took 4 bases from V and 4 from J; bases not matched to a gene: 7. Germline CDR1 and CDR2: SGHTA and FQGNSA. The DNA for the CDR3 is TGTGCCAGCAGCTCCTCGGCGGGACAGGGGTACAATGAGCAGTTCTTC. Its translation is CASSSSAGQGYNEQFF.

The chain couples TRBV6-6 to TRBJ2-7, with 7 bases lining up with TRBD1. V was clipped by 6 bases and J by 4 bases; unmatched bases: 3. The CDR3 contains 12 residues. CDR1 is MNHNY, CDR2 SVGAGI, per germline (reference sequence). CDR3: CASSGTEYEQYV. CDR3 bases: TGTGCCAGCAGCGGGACAGAGTACGAGCAGTACGTC.

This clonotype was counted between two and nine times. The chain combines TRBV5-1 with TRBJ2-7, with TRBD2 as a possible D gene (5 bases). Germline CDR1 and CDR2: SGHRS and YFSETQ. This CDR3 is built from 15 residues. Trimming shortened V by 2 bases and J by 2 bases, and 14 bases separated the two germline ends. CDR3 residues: CASSFDPGLTYEQYF. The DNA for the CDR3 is TGCGCCAGCAGCTTCGATCCGGGATTAACCTACGAGCAGTACTTC.

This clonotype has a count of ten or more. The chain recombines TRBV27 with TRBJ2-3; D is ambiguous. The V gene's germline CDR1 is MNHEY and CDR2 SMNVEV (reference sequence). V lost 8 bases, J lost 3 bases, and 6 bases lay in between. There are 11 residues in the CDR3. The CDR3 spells CASGPTDTQYF. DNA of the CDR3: TGTGCCAGCGGTCCAACAGATACGCAGTATTTT.

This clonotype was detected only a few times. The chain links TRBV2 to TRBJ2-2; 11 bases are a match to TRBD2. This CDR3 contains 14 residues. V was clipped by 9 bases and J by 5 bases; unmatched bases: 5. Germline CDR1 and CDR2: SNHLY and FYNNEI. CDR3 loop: CASRPSGGTGELFF. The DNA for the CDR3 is TGTGCCAGTCGCCCTAGCGGGGGGACCGGGGAGCTGTTTTTT. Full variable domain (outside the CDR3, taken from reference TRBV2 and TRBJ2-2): EPEVTQTPSHQVTQMGQEVILRCVPISNHLYFYWYRQILGQKVEFLVSFYNNEISEKSEIFDDQFSVERPDGSNFTLKIRSTKLEDSAMYFCASRPSGGTGELFFGEGSRLTVL.

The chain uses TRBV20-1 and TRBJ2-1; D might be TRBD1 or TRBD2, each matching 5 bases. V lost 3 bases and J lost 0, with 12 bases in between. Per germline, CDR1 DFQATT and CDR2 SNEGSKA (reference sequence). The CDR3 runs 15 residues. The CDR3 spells CSASEGRASYNEQFF. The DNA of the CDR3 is TGCAGTGCTAGTGAGGGGCGGGCCTCCTACAATGAGCAGTTCTTC.

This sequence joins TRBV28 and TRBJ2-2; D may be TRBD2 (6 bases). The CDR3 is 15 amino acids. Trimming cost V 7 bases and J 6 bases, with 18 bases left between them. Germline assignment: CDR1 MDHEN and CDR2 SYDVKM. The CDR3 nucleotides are TGTGCCAGCACTTCAGGCGGGATAGGAGCCGGGGAGCTGTTTTTT. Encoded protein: CASTSGGIGAGELFF.

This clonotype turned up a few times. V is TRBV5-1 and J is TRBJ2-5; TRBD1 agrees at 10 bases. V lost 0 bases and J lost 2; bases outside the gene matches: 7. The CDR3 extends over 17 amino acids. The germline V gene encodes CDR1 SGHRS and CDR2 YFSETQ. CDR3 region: CASSLGDRGSTQETQYF. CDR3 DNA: TGCGCCAGCAGCTTGGGGGACAGGGGTTCGACACAAGAGACCCAGTACTTC.

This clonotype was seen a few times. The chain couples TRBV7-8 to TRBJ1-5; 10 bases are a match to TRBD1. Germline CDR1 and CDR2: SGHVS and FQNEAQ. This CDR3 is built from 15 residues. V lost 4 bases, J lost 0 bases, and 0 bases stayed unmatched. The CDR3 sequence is CASSWTGGSNQPQHF. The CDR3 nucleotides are TGTGCCAGCAGCTGGACAGGGGGTAGCAATCAGCCCCAGCATTTT.

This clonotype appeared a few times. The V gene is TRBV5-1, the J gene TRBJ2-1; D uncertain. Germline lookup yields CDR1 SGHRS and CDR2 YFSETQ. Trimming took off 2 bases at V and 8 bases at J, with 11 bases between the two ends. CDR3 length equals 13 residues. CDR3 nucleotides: TGCGCCAGCAGCTTACAGATCCGGGATGAGCAGTTCTTC. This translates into CASSLQIRDEQFF. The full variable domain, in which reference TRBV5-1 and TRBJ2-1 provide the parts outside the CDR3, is KAGVTQTPRYLIKTRGQQVTLSCSPISGHRSVSWYQQTPGQGLQFLFEYFSETQRNKGNFPGRFSGRQFSNSRSEMNVSTLELGDSALYLCASSLQIRDEQFFGPGTRLTVL.

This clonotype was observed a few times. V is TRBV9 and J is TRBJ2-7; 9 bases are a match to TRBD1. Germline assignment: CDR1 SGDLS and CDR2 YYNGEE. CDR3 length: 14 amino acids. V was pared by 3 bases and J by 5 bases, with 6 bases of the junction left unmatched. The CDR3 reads CASSALTGGDEQYF. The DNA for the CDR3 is TGTGCCAGCAGCGCCTTGACAGGGGGGGACGAGCAGTACTTC.

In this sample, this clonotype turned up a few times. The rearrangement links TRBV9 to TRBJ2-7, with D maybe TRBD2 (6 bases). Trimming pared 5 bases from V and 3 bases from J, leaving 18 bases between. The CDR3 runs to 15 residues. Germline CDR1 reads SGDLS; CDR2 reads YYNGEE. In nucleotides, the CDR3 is TGTGCCAGCAGTACTATCCGGGACTCCTTCTACGAGCAGTACTTC. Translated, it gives CASSTIRDSFYEQYF.

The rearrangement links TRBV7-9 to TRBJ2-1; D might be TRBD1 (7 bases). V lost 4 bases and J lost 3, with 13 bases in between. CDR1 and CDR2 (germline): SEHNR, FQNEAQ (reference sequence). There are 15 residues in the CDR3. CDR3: CASSWGDRHYNEQFF. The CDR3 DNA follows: TGTGCCAGCAGCTGGGGGGACAGACACTACAATGAGCAGTTCTTC.

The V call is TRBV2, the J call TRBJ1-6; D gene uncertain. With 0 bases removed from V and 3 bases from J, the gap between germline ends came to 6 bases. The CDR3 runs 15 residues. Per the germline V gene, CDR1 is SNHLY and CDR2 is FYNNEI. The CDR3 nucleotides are TGTGCCAGCAGTGAAGCTGGCCTCTATAATTCACCCCTCCACTTT. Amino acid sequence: CASSEAGLYNSPLHF.

The CDR3, as DNA: TGTGCCAGCAGTGAAGAGCTGGGGGAGACCCAGTACTTC. Amino acid sequence: CASSEELGETQYF. The chain is built from TRBV2 and TRBJ2-5, with D unresolved. The V and J ends lost 1 base and 5 bases respectively, with 8 bases between them. CDR1 and CDR2 from the germline V gene are SNHLY and FYNNEI. The CDR3 totals 13 residues.

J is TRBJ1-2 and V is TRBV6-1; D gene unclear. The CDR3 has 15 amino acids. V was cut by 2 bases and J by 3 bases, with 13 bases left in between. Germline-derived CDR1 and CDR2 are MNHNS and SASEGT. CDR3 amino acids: CASSEPRGVHYGYTF. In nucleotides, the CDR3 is TGTGCCAGCAGTGAACCCCGCGGGGTACACTATGGCTACACCTTC.

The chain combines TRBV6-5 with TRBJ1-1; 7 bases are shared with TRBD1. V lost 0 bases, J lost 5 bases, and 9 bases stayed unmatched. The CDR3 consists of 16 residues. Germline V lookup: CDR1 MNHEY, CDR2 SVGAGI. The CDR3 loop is CASSYSRQGWDTEAFF. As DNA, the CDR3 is TGTGCCAGCAGTTACTCCCGACAGGGATGGGATACTGAAGCTTTCTTT.

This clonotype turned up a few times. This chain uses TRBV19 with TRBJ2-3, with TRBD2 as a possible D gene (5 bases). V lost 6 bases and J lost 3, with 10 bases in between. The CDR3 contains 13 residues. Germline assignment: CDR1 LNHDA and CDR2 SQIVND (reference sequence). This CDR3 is CASRPIATDTQYF. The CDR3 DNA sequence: TGTGCCAGTAGGCCTATAGCGACAGATACGCAGTATTTT.

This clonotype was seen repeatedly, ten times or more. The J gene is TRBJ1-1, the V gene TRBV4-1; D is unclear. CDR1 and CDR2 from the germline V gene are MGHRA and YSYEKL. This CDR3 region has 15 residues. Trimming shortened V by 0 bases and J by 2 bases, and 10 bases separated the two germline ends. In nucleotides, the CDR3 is TGCGCCAGCAGCCAAGAGATGGGTGTCAACACTGAAGCTTTCTTT. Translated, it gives CASSQEMGVNTEAFF.

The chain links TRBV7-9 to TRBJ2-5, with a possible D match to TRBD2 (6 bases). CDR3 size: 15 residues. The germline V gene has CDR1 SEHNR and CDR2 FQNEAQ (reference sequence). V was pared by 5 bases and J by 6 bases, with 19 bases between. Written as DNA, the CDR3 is TGTGCCAGCAGCCTCGGGGGACTGGGAATCAAGACCCAGTACTTC. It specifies CASSLGGLGIKTQYF.

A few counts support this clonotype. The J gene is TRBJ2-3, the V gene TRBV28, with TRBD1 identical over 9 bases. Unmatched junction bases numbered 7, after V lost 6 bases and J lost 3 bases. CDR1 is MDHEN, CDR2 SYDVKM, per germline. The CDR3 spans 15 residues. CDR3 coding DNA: TGTGCCAGCAGGATCCCGGGACAGGGAACAGATACGCAGTATTTT. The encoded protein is CASRIPGQGTDTQYF. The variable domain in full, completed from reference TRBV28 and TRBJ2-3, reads DVKVTQSSRYLVKRTGEKVFLECVQDMDHENMFWYRQDPGLGLRLIYFSYDVKMKEKGDIPEGYSVSREKKERFSLILESASTNQTSMYLCASRIPGQGTDTQYFGPGTRLTVL.

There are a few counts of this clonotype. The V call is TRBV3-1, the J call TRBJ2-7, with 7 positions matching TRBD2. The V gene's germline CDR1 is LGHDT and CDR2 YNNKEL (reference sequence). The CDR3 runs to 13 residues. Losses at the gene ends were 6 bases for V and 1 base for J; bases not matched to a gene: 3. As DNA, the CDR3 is TGTGCCAGCAGACGAGCGGGATCCTACGAGCAGTACTTC. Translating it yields CASRRAGSYEQYF.

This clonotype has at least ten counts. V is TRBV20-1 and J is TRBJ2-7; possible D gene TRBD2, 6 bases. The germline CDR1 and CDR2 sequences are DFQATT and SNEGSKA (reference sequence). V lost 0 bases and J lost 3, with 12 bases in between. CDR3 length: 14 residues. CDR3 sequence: CSARDYTGDYEQYF. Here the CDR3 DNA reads TGCAGTGCTAGAGATTACACGGGGGACTACGAGCAGTACTTC.

CDR3 coding DNA: TGTGCCAGCAGTCCTCGGGACAGGGTAATCCATGGCTACACCTTC. This codes for CASSPRDRVIHGYTF. This chain connects TRBV12-3 or TRBV12-4 to TRBJ1-2; 9 bases align to TRBD1. This CDR3 is 15 amino acids long. Trimming at V came to 5 bases and at J to 6 bases, leaving 10 bases not matched to a gene.

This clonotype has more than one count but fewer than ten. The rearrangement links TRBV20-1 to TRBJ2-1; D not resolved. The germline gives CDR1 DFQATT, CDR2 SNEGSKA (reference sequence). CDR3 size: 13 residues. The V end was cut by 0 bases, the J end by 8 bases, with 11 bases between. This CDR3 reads CSARESRTDEQFF. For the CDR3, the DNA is TGCAGTGCTAGAGAATCGAGGACGGATGAGCAGTTCTTC.

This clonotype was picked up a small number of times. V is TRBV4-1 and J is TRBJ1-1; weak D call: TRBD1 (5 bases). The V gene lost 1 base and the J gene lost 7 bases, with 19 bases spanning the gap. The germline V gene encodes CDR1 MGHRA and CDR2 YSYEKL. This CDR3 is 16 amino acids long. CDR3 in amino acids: CASSQVPRQRFGEAFF. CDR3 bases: TGCGCCAGCAGCCAAGTTCCCCGACAGAGGTTCGGTGAAGCTTTCTTT.